The present T cell receptor beta chain was sequenced within a study of response to subunit inactivated influenza vaccine. Points from the study as a whole: Authors suggested seasonal influenza vaccinations each recruit few new T cells.

As regards this clonotype: Its antigen is not known.

TCRdb reanalysed the RT-PCR reads using MiXCR and keeps one entry per CDR3 protein. In the table there are about 610,000 distinct CDR3 sequences, about 15% of which are singletons. The CDR3 extends over 14 amino acids. V lost 0 bases to trimming and J lost 3 bases, with 10 bases between them. CDR1 is SGHRS, CDR2 YFSETQ, per germline. The sequence was collected from a man aged 50-59 years who received an inactivated influenza vaccine. The chain employs TRBV5-1 and TRBJ2-7; the D gene is possibly TRBD1 (6 bases). The sample was PBMCs from blood, taken 12 days after vaccination. CDR3 region: CASSLARGLYEQYF. The CDR3 coding sequence is TGCGCCAGCAGCTTGGCCAGGGGCCTCTACGAGCAGTACTTC. Variable domain in full (rest from reference TRBV5-1 and TRBJ2-7): KAGVTQTPRYLIKTRGQQVTLSCSPISGHRSVSWYQQTPGQGLQFLFEYFSETQRNKGNFPGRFSGRQFSNSRSEMNVSTLELGDSALYLCASSLARGLYEQYFGPGTRLTVT.